This T cell receptor beta chain was found in a study of blood T cell repertoires in COVID-19. Background on the study: PBMCs, B-cell-depleted T cells, or T cells were the source of the cDNA or gDNA that made up the material.

The CDR3 totals 13 residues. The V gene's germline CDR1 is MNHEY and CDR2 SMNVEV (reference sequence). Trimming took off 6 bases at V and 1 base at J, with 9 bases between the two ends. Here immunoSEQ multiplex PCR was the method, and the copy in TCRdb shows in-frame clones only, minus some. The data show some 240,000 clones, approximately 78% seen once. V is TRBV27 and J is TRBJ1-1, with D maybe TRBD1 (6 bases). The clonotype comes from a woman aged 70-85 years with COVID-19, enrolled during active disease. Sequenced input: peripheral blood. Here the CDR3 reads CASRHRANTEAFF. CDR3 nucleotide sequence: TGTGCCAGCAGGCACAGGGCGAACACTGAAGCTTTCTTT.